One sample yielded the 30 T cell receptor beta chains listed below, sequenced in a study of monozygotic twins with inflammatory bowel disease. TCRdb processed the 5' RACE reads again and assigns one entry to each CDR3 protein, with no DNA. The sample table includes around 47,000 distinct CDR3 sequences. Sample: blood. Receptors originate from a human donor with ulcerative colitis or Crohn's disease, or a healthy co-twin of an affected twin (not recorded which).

CDR3 amino acids: CASSGSGLADAEQFF. The chain employs TRBV5-6 and TRBJ2-1; TCRdb's D call, TRBD2, is unchecked because there is no DNA. The CDR3 has 15 residues. The germline CDR1 and CDR2 sequences are SGHDT and YYEEEE.

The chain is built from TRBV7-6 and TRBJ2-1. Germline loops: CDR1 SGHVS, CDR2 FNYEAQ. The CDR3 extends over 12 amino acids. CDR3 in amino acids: CASSLAENEQFF.

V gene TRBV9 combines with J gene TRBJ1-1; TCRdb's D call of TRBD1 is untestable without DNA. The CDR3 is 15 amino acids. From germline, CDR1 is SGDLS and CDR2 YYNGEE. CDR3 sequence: CASGGPGQSNTEAFF.

CDR3 residues: CASSRGGSSYEQYF. The V and J genes are TRBV7-2 and TRBJ2-7; TCRdb calls TRBD1, which cannot be checked without DNA. The germline V gene encodes CDR1 SGHTA and CDR2 FQGNSA. The CDR3 extends over 14 amino acids.

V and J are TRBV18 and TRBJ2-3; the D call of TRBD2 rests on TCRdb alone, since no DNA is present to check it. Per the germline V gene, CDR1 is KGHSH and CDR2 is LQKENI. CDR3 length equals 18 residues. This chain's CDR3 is CASSPTSGTSDNTDTQYF.

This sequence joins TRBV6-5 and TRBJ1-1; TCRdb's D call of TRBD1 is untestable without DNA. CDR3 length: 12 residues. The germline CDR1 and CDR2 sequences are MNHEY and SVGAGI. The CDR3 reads CASSSTGWGAFF.

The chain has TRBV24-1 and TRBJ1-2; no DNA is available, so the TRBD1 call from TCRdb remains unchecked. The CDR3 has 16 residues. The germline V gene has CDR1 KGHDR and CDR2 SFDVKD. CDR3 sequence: CATRSGQGPRGDGYTF.

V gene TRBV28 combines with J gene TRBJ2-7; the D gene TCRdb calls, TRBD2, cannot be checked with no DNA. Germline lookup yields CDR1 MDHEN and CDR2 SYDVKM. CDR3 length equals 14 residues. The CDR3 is CASSLLPREREQYF. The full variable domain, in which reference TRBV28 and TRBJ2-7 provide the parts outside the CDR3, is DVKVTQSSRYLVKRTGEKVFLECVQDMDHENMFWYRQDPGLGLRLIYFSYDVKMKEKGDIPEGYSVSREKKERFSLILESASTNQTSMYLCASSLLPREREQYFGPGTRLTVT.

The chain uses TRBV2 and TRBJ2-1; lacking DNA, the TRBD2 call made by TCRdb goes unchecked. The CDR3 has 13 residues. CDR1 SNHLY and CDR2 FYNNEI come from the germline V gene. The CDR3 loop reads CANRDQQPNEQFF.

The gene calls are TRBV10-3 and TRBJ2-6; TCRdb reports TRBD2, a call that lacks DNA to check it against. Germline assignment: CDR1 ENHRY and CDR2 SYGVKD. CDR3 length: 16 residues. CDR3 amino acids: CAISMAGPSGANVLTF.

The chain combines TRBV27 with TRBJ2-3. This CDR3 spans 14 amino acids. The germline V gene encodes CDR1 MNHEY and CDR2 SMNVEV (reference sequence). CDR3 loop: CASSGYNLPDTQYF.

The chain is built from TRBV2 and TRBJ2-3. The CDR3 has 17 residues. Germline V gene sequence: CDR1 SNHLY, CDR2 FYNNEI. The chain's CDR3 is CASRRKADRGGADTQYF.

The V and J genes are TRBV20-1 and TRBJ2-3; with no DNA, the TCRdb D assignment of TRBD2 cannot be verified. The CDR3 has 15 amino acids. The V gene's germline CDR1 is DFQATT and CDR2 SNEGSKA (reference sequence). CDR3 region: CSAHRAGRGTDTQYF.

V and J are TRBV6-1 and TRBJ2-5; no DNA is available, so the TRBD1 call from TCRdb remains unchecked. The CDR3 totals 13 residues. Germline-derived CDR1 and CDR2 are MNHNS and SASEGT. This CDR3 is CASSEGGKETQYF.

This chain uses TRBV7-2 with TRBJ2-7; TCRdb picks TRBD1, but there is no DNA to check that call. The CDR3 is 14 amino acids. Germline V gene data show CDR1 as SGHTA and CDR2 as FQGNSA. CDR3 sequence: CASRTTGVAYEQYF.

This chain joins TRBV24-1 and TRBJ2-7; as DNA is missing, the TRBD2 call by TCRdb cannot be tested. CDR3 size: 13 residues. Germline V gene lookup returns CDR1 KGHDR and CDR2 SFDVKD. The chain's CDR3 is CATSPGLGYEQYF.

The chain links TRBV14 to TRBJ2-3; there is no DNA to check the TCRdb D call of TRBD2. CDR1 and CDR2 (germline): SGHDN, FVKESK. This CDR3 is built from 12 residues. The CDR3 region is CASSQEAVTQYF.

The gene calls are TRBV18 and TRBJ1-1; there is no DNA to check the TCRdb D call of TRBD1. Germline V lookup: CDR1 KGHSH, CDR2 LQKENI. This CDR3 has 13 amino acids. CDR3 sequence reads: CASSPMGRTEAFF.

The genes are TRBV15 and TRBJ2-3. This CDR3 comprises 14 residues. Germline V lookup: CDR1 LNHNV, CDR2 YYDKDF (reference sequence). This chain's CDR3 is CATSRGPATDTQYF.

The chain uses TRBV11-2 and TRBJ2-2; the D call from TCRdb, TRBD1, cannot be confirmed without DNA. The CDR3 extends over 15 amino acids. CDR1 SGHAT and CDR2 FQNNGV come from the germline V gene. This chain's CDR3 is CASSPRTGVPGELFF. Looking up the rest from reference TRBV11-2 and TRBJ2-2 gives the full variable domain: EAGVAQSPRYKIIEKRQSVAFWCNPISGHATLYWYQQILGQGPKLLIQFQNNGVVDDSQLPKDRFSAERLKGVDSTLKIQPAKLEDSAVYLCASSPRTGVPGELFFGEGSRLTVL.

The CDR3: CASSFGLAGDEQFF. The chain uses TRBV2 and TRBJ2-1; no DNA is available, so the TRBD2 call from TCRdb remains unchecked. CDR1 SNHLY and CDR2 FYNNEI come from the germline V gene. The CDR3 totals 14 residues.

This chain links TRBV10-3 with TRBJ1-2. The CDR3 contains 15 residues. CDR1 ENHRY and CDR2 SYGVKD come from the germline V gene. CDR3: CAISESGTPQGGYTF.

The CDR3 reads CASSPRTANEKLFF. The V gene is TRBV7-9, the J gene TRBJ1-4. This CDR3 has 14 residues. CDR1 SEHNR and CDR2 FQNEAQ come from the germline V gene (reference sequence).

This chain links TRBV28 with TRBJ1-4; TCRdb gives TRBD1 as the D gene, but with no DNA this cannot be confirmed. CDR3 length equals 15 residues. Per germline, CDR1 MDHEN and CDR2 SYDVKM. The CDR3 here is CASSPPGGFSEKLFF. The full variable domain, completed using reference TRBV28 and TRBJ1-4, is DVKVTQSSRYLVKRTGEKVFLECVQDMDHENMFWYRQDPGLGLRLIYFSYDVKMKEKGDIPEGYSVSREKKERFSLILESASTNQTSMYLCASSPPGGFSEKLFFGSGTQLSVL.

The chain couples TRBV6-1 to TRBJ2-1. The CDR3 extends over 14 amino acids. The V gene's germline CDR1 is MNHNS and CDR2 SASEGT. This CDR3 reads CASSPSWGNNEQFF.

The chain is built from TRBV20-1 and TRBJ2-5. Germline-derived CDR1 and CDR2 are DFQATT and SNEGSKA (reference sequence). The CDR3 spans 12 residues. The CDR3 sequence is CSARDPAETQYF.

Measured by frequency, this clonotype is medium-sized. The CDR3 loop reads CSAQGNTGELFF. The chain uses TRBV20-1 and TRBJ2-2; TCRdb proposes TRBD1, but this gene call is untestable without DNA. This CDR3 comprises 12 residues. Germline assignment: CDR1 DFQATT and CDR2 SNEGSKA (reference sequence).

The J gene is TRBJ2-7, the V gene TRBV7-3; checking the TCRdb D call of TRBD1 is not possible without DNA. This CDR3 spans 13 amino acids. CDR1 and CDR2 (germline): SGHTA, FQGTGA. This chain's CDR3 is CASSVDVGGEQYF. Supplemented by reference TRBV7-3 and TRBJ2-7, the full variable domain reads GAGVSQTPSNKVTEKGKYVELRCDPISGHTALYWYRQSLGQGPEFLIYFQGTGAADDSGLPNDRFFAVRPEGSVSTLKIQRTERGDSAVYLCASSVDVGGEQYFGPGTRLTVT.

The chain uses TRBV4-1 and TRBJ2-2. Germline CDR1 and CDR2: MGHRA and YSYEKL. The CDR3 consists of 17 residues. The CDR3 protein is CASSQVNMGFATGELFF.

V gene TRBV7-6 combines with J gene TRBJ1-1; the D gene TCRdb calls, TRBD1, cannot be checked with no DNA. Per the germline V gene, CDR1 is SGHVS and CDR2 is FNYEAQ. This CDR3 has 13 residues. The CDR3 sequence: CASRLGQNTEAFF.